Described below is a single T cell receptor beta chain sequence and its context. The data belong to a study of blood T cell repertoires in COVID-19. Clones were sequenced by immunoSEQ multiplex PCR, and TCRdb holds only the in-frame ones, with some missing. The data contain a few hundred thousand clones, 70% to 90% of them seen just once; the ten biggest clones take up under 6%. With 5 bases clipped from V and 4 bases from J, the junction kept 5 bases outside the gene matches. CDR3 length: 14 residues. Per germline, CDR1 LGHDT and CDR2 YNNKEL (reference sequence). The sequence was obtained from a young woman who had recovered from COVID-19. The sample taken for sequencing was PBMCs or T cells enriched from blood (not recorded which). V gene TRBV3-1 (or the pseudogene TRBV3-2) combines with J gene TRBJ2-5; 9 bases are shared with TRBD1. The CDR3, as DNA: TGTGCCAGCAGCGCGGGGACAGGGCGAGAGACCCAGTACTTC. This sequence encodes CASSAGTGRETQYF.